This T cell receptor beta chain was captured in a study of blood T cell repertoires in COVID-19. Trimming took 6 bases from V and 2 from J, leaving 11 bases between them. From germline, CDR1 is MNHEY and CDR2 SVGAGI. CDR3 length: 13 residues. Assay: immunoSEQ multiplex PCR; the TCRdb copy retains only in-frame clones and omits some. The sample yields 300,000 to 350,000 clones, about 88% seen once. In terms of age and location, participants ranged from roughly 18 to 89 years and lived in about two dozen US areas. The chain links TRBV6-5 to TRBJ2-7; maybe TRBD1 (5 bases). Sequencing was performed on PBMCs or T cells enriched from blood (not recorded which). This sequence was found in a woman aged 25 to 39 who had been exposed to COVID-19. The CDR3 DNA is TGTGCCAGCAGGGCAGGGTATCCCTACGAGCAGTACTTC. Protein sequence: CASRAGYPYEQYF.